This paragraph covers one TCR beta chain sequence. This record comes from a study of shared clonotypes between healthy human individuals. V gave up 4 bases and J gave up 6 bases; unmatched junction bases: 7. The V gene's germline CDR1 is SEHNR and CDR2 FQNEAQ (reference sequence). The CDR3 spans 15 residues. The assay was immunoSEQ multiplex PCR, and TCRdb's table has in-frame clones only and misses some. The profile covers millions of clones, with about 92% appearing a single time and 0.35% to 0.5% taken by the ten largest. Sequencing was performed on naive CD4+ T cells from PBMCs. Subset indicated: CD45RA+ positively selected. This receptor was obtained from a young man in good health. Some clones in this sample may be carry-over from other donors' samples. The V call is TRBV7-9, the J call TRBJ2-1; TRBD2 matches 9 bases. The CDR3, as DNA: TGTGCCAGCAGCTCCCGGGCGGGAGGGCCCAATGAGCAGTTCTTC. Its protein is CASSSRAGGPNEQFF. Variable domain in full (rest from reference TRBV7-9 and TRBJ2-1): DTGVSQNPRHKITKRGQNVTFRCDPISEHNRLYWYRQTLGQGPEFLTYFQNEAQLEKSRLLSDRFSAERPKGSFSTLEIQRTEQGDSAMYLCASSSRAGGPNEQFFGPGTRLTVL.